This TCR beta chain originates from a study of OX40 agonist ivuxolimab in advanced cancers. Overall study context: The treatment was a fully human IgG2 OX40 agonist, ivuxolimab. The study's findings and limits: At 0.1 to 3.0 mg/kg and by week 6, CD4+ and CD8+ T cells in the blood had expanded clonally.

The table came from immunoSEQ multiplex PCR; TCRdb's copy has only in-frame clones and leaves some out. Of just under 85,000 clones in the sample, approximately 84% are singletons; the top ten hold under 8%. This clone was seen only once. Its specificity is unknown. CDR3 size: 14 residues. CDR1 and CDR2 from the germline V gene are MNHNS and SASEGT. V was shortened by 0 bases and J by 3 bases, with 9 bases between the two germline ends. This sequence joins TRBV6-1 and TRBJ2-7; no definite D call. The source of this sequence is an adult with an advanced solid tumor such as melanoma, head and neck, liver or kidney cancer. Sequencing was performed on CD4+ or CD8+ T cells sorted from blood, taken in a trial of the OX40 agonist ivuxolimab. The CDR3 region has the DNA TGTGCCAGCAGTGAAGCCCCAGGAGTCTACGAGCAGTACTTC. Its protein product is CASSEAPGVYEQYF.